The entry below describes one T cell receptor beta chain. This entry comes from a study of brain T cells in children with intractable seizures. This table comes from immunoSEQ multiplex PCR, and its TCRdb copy is limited to in-frame clones, with some not included. The top ten clones hold 5.7% of a sample with 340,000 or so clones, about 93% of them seen once. CDR1 is LGHNA and CDR2 is YNFKEQ in the germline V gene. The CDR3 loop spans 13 amino acids. Trimming cost V 7 bases and J 2 bases, with 12 bases left between them. Stated time point: blood from clinic visit 5 months post-surgery; TSC patient then seizure free.

The chain combines TRBV4-2 with TRBJ2-7, with D possibly TRBD2 on 6 matching bases. Sequences were derived from peripheral blood, sampled 5 to 6 months after surgery. This receptor was obtained from a boy under two years old with tuberous sclerosis and intractable seizures. CDR3 bases: TGTGCCAGCATCCGAGGAGGGACCTACGAGCAGTACTTC. Amino acids: CASIRGGTYEQYF.